This T cell receptor beta chain derives from a study of radiation and T cells in renal cell carcinoma. Sequencing used immunoSEQ multiplex PCR; TCRdb keeps in-frame clones, though not all of them. This sample yields roughly 130,000 clones, of which 88% are seen a single time; 5% to 6% belongs to the top ten. J was trimmed by 5 bases and V by 1 base; bases with no gene match: 8. The germline V gene has CDR1 SGHRS and CDR2 YFSETQ. CDR3 length: 16 residues. Specified time point: blood 2 weeks post-SBRT. Treatment defined: 15 Gy SBRT to primary tumor, nephrectomy 4 weeks later. The material was blood, obtained from a patient whose treatment included radiotherapy and nephrectomy. This sequence joins TRBV5-1 and TRBJ2-3, with 9 bases aligning to TRBD2. This TCR came from a woman in her 70s with renal cell carcinoma. The CDR3 here is CASSLPRGGVQDTQYF. In DNA form, the CDR3 reads TGCGCCAGCAGCTTGCCACGCGGGGGGGTCCAAGATACGCAGTATTTT.